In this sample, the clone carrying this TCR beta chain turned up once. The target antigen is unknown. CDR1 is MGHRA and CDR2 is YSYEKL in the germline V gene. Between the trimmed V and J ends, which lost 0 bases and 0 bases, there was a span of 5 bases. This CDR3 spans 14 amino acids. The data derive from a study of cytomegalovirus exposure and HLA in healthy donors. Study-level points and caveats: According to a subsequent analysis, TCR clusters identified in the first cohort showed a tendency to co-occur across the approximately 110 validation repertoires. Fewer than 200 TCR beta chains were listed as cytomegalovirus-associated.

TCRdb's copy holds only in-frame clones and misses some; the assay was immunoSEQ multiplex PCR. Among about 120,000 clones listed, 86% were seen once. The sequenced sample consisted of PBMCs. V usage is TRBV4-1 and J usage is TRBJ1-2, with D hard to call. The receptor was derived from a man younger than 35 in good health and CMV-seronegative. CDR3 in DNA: TGCGCCAGCAGCCAAGAGCCTACTAACTATGGCTACACCTTC. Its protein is CASSQEPTNYGYTF.